A single sample gave rise to the 19 T cell receptor beta chains below, sequenced in a study of T-cell memory formation after mild COVID-19 (dated by TCRdb to the early 2020s). Library preparation was by 5' RACE. Sequencing took place on an Illumina NovaSeq 6000. Using fastp at Q25 and MiXCR, TCRdb reprocessed the public reads and kept productive beta chains. Each CDR3 protein appears once, grouped with its most common genes and DNA. In this sample the table shows a few hundred thousand distinct CDR3 sequences, 20% to 25% of which occur a single time. Roughly a fifth of the sample rests with the top ten. Sample: PBMCs or a T cell subset sorted from them (not recorded which). These TCRs come from a man younger than 30 who had mild COVID-19 (a few samples of this study predate the infection). The sample titles of this study are shuffled in the database, so cell type and time point are left out; the donor was told from shared clones.

V usage is TRBV7-2 and J usage is TRBJ2-1, with 9 bases fitting TRBD2. The trim removed 4 bases at V and 4 bases at J, leaving 8 bases unmatched. This CDR3 is 16 amino acids long. From germline, CDR1 is SGHTA and CDR2 FQGNSA. The CDR3 protein is CASSSASGEPYNEQFF. The CDR3 DNA follows: TGTGCCAGCAGCTCCGCTAGCGGGGAGCCATACAATGAGCAGTTCTTC.

This chain links TRBV7-2 with TRBJ2-7; 9 bases map to TRBD1. The CDR3 has 15 amino acids. From germline, CDR1 is SGHTA and CDR2 FQGNSA. J gave up 2 bases and V 5 bases, and 7 bases lay outside the gene matches. In nucleotides, the CDR3 is TGTGCCAGCAGCCCAAACCGGGACAGGGCCTACGAGCAGTACGTC. Translation: CASSPNRDRAYEQYV.

This clonotype was counted only a few times. This sequence joins TRBV11-2 and TRBJ2-1; tentatively, D is TRBD1 or TRBD2 (5 bases each). This CDR3 spans 16 amino acids. Germline-derived CDR1 and CDR2 are SGHAT and FQNNGV. V was trimmed by 6 bases and J by 0 bases, leaving 15 bases between them. This CDR3 reads CASSPGWGSSYNEQFF. The DNA of the CDR3 is TGTGCCAGCAGTCCAGGTTGGGGGTCCTCCTACAATGAGCAGTTCTTC.

The V and J genes are TRBV7-9 and TRBJ1-1, with 7 positions matching TRBD1. The CDR3 loop spans 16 amino acids. Trimming at V came to 1 base and at J to 6 bases, leaving 11 bases not matched to a gene. In germline, CDR1 is SEHNR, CDR2 FQNEAQ (reference sequence). The CDR3 sequence: CASSLVVGRGDSEAFF. The CDR3 DNA is TGTGCCAGCAGCTTAGTAGTCGGCAGGGGGGACTCTGAAGCTTTCTTT.

The genes are TRBV7-2 and TRBJ2-7, with D possibly TRBD1 on 5 matching bases. With 4 bases removed from V and 2 bases from J, the gap between germline ends came to 12 bases. Germline loops: CDR1 SGHTA, CDR2 FQGNSA. The length of the CDR3 is 14 residues. The DNA of the CDR3 is TGTGCCAGCAGCTCTCGACAGACCCCCTACGAGCAGTACGTC. Protein product: CASSSRQTPYEQYV.

The chain joins TRBV5-6 to TRBJ2-7; 7 nucleotides align to TRBD1. The length of the CDR3 is 14 residues. V lost 2 bases, J lost 1 base, and 3 bases stayed unmatched. Germline CDR1 and CDR2: SGHDT and YYEEEE. This chain's CDR3 is CASSFQGESYEQYF. The CDR3 nucleotides read TGTGCCAGCAGCTTCCAGGGGGAGTCCTACGAGCAGTACTTC.

This clonotype was seen only a few times. The chain has TRBV29-1 and TRBJ2-5; D may be TRBD2 (5 bases). The CDR3 consists of 13 residues. CDR1 is SQVTM and CDR2 is ANQGSEA in the germline V gene. With 6 bases removed from V and 3 bases from J, the gap between germline ends came to 14 bases. In DNA form, the CDR3 reads TGCAGCGTCCGGAGACTACAAGAAGAGACCCAGTACTTC. This codes for CSVRRLQEETQYF.

In this sample, this clonotype turned up a few times. V and J are TRBV5-1 and TRBJ2-3; no definite D call. The germline V gene encodes CDR1 SGHRS and CDR2 YFSETQ. V lost 0 bases and J 6 bases, leaving 14 bases between the germline ends. The CDR3 runs to 15 residues. The CDR3 reads CASSLAGGVADTQYF. The CDR3 DNA follows: TGCGCCAGCAGCTTGGCCGGTGGCGTGGCGGATACGCAGTATTTT.

The V and J genes are TRBV29-1 and TRBJ1-1; 9 positions agree with TRBD1. With 4 bases clipped from V and 5 bases from J, the junction kept 5 bases outside the gene matches. There are 13 residues in the CDR3. The germline gives CDR1 SQVTM, CDR2 ANQGSEA. The CDR3 loop is CSVVRQGGTEAFF. CDR3 in DNA: TGCAGCGTTGTAAGACAGGGGGGAACTGAAGCTTTCTTT. Full variable domain (remainder filled in from reference TRBV29-1 and TRBJ1-1): SAVISQKPSRDICQRGTSLTIQCQVDSQVTMMFWYRQQPGQSLTLIATANQGSEATYESGFVIDKFPISRPNLTFSTLTVSNMSPEDSSIYLCSVVRQGGTEAFFGQGTRLTVV.

This clonotype has more than one count but fewer than ten. The rearrangement uses TRBV5-1 and TRBJ1-1; 7 bases are a match to TRBD1. CDR1 SGHRS and CDR2 YFSETQ come from the germline V gene. The CDR3 extends over 15 amino acids. V trimming: 2 bases; J trimming: 3 bases; junction bases outside the gene matches: 7. The CDR3 sequence: CASSLRQGSDTEAFF. The CDR3 DNA reads TGCGCCAGCAGCTTAAGACAGGGTTCGGACACTGAAGCTTTCTTT.

V is TRBV9 and J is TRBJ2-2, with TRBD1 matching 7 bases. J lost 5 bases, V lost 3 bases, and 10 bases had no gene match. This CDR3 region has 16 residues. Germline values: CDR1 SGDLS, CDR2 YYNGEE. CDR3 in amino acids: CASSAESGQYTGELFF. CDR3 bases: TGTGCCAGCAGCGCGGAATCGGGACAGTATACCGGGGAGCTGTTTTTT. The variable domain in full, with the rest retrieved from reference TRBV9 and TRBJ2-2, is DSGVTQTPKHLITATGQRVTLRCSPRSGDLSVYWYQQSLDQGLQFLIQYYNGEERAKGNILERFSAQQFPDLHSELNLSSLELGDSALYFCASSAESGQYTGELFFGEGSRLTVL.

The CDR3 loop reads CASSQDRSPGELFF. The DNA of the CDR3 is TGCGCCAGCAGCCAGGACAGATCTCCCGGGGAGCTGTTTTTT. The chain recombines TRBV4-1 with TRBJ2-2; tentative D call: TRBD1 (6 bases). Germline CDR1 is MGHRA and CDR2 is YSYEKL. The CDR3 loop spans 14 amino acids. Trimming took off 3 bases at V and 6 bases at J, with 11 bases between the two ends.

The chain couples TRBV4-1 to TRBJ2-3, with a possible D match to TRBD1 (5 bases). With 0 bases removed from V and 5 bases from J, the gap between germline ends came to 18 bases. The CDR3 covers 17 residues. CDR1 and CDR2 (germline): MGHRA, YSYEKL. The CDR3 coding sequence is TGCGCCAGCAGCCAAGATATCATCGACAGAAAGGTAGATACGCAGTATTTT. Protein product: CASSQDIIDRKVDTQYF.

The chain is built from TRBV27 and TRBJ1-6, with 9 nucleotides matching TRBD1. In germline, CDR1 is MNHEY, CDR2 SMNVEV (reference sequence). V shed 5 bases, J shed 10 bases, and the junction held 9 bases outside the gene matches. This CDR3 is 15 amino acids long. The CDR3: CASSIPGQGLSPLHF. The CDR3 DNA sequence: TGTGCCAGCAGTATTCCGGGACAGGGTCTCTCACCCCTCCACTTT.

This clonotype was detected only a few times. The rearrangement links TRBV20-1 to TRBJ2-7, with 10 bases identical to TRBD1. CDR1 and CDR2 (germline): DFQATT, SNEGSKA (reference sequence). The CDR3 has 12 residues. Trimming took 3 bases from V and 13 from J; bases not matched to a gene: 9. For the CDR3, the DNA is TGCAGTGCTAGGGGGGACAGGGGACTCCTATACGTC. Protein sequence: CSARGDRGLLYV.

This clonotype was detected a few times. V usage is TRBV5-1 and J usage is TRBJ2-3; 7 positions agree with TRBD2. The CDR3 runs 15 residues. Germline V gene sequence: CDR1 SGHRS, CDR2 YFSETQ. J was trimmed by 5 bases and V by 3 bases; bases with no gene match: 9. CDR3 DNA: TGCGCCAGCAGCTCCCTCGGGGGGTCCGGAGATACGCAGTATTTT. Protein sequence: CASSSLGGSGDTQYF.

This chain links TRBV11-2 with TRBJ2-7; D gene uncertain. The length of the CDR3 is 13 residues. Deletions cut 5 bases from V and 3 bases from J, with 11 bases between. The germline V gene has CDR1 SGHAT and CDR2 FQNNGV. Written as DNA, the CDR3 is TGTGCCAGCAGCCTGGACGAGGACTACGAGCAGTACGTC. As protein: CASSLDEDYEQYV.

This clonotype was counted between two and nine times. The chain couples TRBV7-3 to TRBJ2-1; no clear D gene. Germline V CDR1 and CDR2: SGHTA, FQGTGA. V was trimmed by 3 bases and J by 8 bases, leaving 14 bases between them. CDR3 length equals 14 residues. The DNA for the CDR3 is TGTGCCAGCAGCTTGGCCCCCCCGACGGATGAGCAGTTCTTC. It is translated as CASSLAPPTDEQFF. Full variable domain (remainder filled in from reference TRBV7-3 and TRBJ2-1): GAGVSQTPSNKVTEKGKYVELRCDPISGHTALYWYRQSLGQGPEFLIYFQGTGAADDSGLPNDRFFAVRPEGSVSTLKIQRTERGDSAVYLCASSLAPPTDEQFFGPGTRLTVL.

V usage is TRBV7-2 and J usage is TRBJ1-5, with D unclear. Per germline, CDR1 SGHTA and CDR2 FQGNSA. The V gene lost 2 bases and the J gene lost 6 bases, with 8 bases spanning the gap. This CDR3 is built from 13 residues. CDR3 amino acids: CASSLIGGQPQHF. For the CDR3, the DNA is TGTGCCAGCAGCTTAATTGGAGGTCAGCCCCAGCATTTT. Filled out from reference TRBV7-2 and TRBJ1-5, the complete variable domain reads GAGVSQSPSNKVTEKGKDVELRCDPISGHTALYWYRQSLGQGLEFLIYFQGNSAPDKSGLPSDRFSAERTGGSVSTLTIQRTQQEDSAVYLCASSLIGGQPQHFGDGTRLSIL.